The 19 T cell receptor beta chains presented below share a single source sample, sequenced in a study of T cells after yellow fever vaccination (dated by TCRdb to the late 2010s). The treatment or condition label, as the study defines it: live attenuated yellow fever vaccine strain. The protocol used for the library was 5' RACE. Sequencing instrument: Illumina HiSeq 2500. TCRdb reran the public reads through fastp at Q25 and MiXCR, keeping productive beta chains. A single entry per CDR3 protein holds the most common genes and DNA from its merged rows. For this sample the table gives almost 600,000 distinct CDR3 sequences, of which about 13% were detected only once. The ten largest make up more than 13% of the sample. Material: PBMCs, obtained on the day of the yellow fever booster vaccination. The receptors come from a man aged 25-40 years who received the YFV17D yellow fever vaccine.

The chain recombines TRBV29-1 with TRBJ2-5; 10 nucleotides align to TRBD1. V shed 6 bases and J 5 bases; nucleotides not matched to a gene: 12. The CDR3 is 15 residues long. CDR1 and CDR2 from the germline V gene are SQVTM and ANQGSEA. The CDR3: CSVATGTGVGETQYF. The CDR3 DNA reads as TGCAGCGTGGCGACCGGGACAGGGGTCGGTGAGACCCAGTACTTC.

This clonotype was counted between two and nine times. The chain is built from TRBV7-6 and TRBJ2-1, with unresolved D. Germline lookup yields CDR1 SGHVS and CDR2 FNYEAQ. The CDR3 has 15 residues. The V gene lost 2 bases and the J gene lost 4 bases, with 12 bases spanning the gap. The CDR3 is CASSLRSPAYNEQFF. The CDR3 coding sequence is TGTGCCAGCAGCTTAAGGTCTCCAGCTTACAATGAGCAGTTCTTC.

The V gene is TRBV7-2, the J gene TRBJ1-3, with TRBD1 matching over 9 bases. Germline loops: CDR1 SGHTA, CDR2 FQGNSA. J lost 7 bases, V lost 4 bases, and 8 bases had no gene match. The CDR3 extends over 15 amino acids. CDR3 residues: CASSSQGAGGNTIYF. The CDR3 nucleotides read TGTGCCAGCAGCTCACAGGGGGCAGGTGGGAACACCATATATTTT.

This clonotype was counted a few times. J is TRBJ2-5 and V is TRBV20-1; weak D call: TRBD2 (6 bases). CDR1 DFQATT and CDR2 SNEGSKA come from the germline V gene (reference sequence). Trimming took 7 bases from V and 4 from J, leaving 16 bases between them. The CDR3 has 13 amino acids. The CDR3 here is CSGYSPGVETQYF. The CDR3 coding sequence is TGCAGTGGCTATTCTCCGGGGGTAGAGACCCAGTACTTC.

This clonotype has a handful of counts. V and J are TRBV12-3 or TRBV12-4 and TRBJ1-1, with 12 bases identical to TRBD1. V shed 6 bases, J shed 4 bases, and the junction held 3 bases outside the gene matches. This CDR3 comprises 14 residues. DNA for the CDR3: TGTGCCAGCAGCGGGACAGGGGGCGGCACTGAAGCTTTCTTT. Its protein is CASSGTGGGTEAFF.

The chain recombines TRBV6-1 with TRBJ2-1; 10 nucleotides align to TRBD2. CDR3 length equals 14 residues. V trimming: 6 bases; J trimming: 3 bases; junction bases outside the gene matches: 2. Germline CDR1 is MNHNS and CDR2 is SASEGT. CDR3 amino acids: CASRGLAVYNEQFF. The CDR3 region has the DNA TGTGCCAGCAGAGGACTAGCGGTCTACAATGAGCAGTTCTTC.

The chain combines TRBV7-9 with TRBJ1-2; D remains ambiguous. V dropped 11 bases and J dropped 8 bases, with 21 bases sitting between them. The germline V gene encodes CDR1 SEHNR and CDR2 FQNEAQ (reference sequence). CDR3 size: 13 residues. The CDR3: CAFQSRREGGYTF. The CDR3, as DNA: TGTGCCTTTCAATCAAGGAGGGAAGGGGGCTACACCTTC. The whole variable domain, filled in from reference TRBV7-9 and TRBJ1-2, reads DTGVSQNPRHKITKRGQNVTFRCDPISEHNRLYWYRQTLGQGPEFLTYFQNEAQLEKSRLLSDRFSAERPKGSFSTLEIQRTEQGDSAMYLCAFQSRREGGYTFGSGTRLTVV.

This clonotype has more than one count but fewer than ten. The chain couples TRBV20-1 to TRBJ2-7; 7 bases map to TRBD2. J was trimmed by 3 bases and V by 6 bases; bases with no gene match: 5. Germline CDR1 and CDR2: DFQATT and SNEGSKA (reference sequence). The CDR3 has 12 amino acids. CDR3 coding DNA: TGCAGTGCCGCCCTAGCGGACTACGAGCAGTACTTC. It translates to CSAALADYEQYF.

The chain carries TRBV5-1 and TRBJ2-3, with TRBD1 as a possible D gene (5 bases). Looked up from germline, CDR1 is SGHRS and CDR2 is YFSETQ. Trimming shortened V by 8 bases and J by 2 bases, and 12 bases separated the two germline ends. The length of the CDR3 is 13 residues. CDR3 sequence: CARDSSFTDTQYF. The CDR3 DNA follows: TGCGCCAGAGACAGCTCTTTCACAGATACGCAGTATTTT.

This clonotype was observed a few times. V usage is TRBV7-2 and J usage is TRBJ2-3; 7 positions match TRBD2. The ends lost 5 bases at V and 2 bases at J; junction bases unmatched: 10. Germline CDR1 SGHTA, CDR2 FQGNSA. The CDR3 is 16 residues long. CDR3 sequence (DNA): TGTGCCAGCAGCAGAACCAGCGGGGCTTCCACAGATACGCAGTATTTT. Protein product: CASSRTSGASTDTQYF.

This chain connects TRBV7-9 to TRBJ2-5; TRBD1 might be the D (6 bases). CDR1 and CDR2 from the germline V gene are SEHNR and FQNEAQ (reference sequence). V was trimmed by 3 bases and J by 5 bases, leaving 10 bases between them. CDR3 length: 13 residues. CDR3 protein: CASSFDRWETQYF. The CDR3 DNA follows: TGTGCCAGCAGCTTCGACAGGTGGGAGACCCAGTACTTC.

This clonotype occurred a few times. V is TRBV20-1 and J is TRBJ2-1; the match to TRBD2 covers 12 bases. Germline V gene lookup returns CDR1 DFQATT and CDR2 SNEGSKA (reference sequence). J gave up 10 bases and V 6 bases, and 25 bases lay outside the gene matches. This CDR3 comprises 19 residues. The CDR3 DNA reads TGCAGTGCCACCTCCTTAGGACTAGCGGGAAACCCTACAATGTGGGAGCAGTTCTTC. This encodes CSATSLGLAGNPTMWEQFF.

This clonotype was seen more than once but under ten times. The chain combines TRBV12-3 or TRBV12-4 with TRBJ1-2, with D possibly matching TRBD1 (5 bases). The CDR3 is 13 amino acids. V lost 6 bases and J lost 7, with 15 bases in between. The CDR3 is CASSEDSGSGYTF. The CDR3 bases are TGTGCCAGCAGCGAAGACAGCGGAAGTGGCTACACCTTC.

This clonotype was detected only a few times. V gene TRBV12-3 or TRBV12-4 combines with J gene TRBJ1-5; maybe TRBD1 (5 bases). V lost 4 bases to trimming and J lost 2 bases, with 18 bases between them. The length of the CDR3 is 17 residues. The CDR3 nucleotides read TGTGCCAGCAGTTGGGGGACCTCGGCGGGCCGCAATCAGCCCCAGCATTTT. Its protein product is CASSWGTSAGRNQPQHF.

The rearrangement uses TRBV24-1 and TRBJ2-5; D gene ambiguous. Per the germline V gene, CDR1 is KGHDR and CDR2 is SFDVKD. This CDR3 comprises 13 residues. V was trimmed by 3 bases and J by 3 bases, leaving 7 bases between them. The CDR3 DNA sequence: TGTGCCACCAGTGATCTTGGGGAAGAGACCCAGTACTTC. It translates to CATSDLGEETQYF.

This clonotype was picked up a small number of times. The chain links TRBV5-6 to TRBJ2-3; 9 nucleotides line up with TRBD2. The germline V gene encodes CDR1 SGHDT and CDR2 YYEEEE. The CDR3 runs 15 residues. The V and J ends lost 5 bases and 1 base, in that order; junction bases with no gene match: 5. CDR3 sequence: CASRAGGSGTDTQYF. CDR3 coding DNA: TGTGCCAGCAGAGCGGGAGGTAGCGGCACAGATACGCAGTATTTT.

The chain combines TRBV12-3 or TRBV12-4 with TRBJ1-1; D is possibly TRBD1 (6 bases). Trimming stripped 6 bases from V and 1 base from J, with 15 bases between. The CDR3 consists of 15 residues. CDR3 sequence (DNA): TGTGCCAGCAGCAGGAGGGGGGGAACGAACACTGAAGCTTTCTTT. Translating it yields CASSRRGGTNTEAFF.

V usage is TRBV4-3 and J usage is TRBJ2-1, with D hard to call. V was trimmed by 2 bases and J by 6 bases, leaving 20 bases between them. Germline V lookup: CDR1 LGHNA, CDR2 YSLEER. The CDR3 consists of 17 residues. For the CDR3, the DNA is TGCGCCAGCAGCCAACAACTCTCTGCCGCGACTCGCAATGAGCAGTTCTTC. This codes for CASSQQLSAATRNEQFF.

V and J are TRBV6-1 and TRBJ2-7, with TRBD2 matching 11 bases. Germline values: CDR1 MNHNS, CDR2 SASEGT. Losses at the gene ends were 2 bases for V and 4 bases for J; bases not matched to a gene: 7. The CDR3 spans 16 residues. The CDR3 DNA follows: TGTGCCAGCAGTGAATTTGTAGCGGGAGGGGTATACGAGCAGTACTTC. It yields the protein CASSEFVAGGVYEQYF.